This TCR beta chain stems from a study of beta chain features in type 1 diabetes. Overall study results and limits: PCR might favor shorter templates, equally in patients and controls. Moderate but significant shortening of TCRB CDR3s was recorded in all four CD4+ subsets from Type 1 diabetes patients.

As concerns this clone: Its antigen is undetermined.

The entirety of the isolated RNA underwent reverse transcription, so expressed TCRB transcripts were sequenced. Using immunoSEQ multiplex PCR, the repertoire was profiled, and TCRdb retains in-frame clones only, with some absent. This sample has hundreds of thousands of clones, with about 12% found just once. Every donor provided one heparinised blood draw, which averaged about 110 mL. Germline CDR1 SGHTA, CDR2 FQGNSA. This CDR3 contains 15 residues. V dropped 7 bases and J dropped 0 bases, with 13 bases sitting between them. The sample was naive CD4+ T cells from blood. This chain links TRBV7-2 with TRBJ2-1; D gene unclear. This TCR came from a man aged 18 to 29 in good health. Here the CDR3 reads CASIGAWSSYNEQFF. DNA for the CDR3: TGTGCCAGCATTGGAGCGTGGAGCTCCTACAATGAGCAGTTCTTC.